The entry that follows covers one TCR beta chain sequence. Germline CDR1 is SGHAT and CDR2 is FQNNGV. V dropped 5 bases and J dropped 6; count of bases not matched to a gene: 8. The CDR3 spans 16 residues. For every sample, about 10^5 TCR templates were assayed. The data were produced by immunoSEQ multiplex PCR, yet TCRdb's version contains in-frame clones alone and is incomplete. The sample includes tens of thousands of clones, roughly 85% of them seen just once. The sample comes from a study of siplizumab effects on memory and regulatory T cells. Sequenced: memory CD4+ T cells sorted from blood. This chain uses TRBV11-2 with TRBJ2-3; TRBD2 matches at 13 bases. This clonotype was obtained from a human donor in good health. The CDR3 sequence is CASSAPLAGGRDTQYF. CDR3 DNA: TGTGCCAGCAGCGCCCCACTAGCGGGGGGGCGGGATACGCAGTATTTT.